The 21 T cell receptor beta chains below were found in one sample sequenced in a study of STAT3 mutations in large granular lymphocyte leukemia. Study findings and constraints: Every T-LGLL patient had at least one immunodominant TCRbeta clonotype.

These receptors' antigens are unknown. TCRdb's table, derived via immunoSEQ multiplex PCR, lists solely in-frame clones and lacks some. The profile shows 10,000 to 15,000 clones, 80% to 90% of them singletons. Sample: PBMCs. Receptors originate from a human donor with T large granular lymphocyte leukemia. Some clones in this sample may be carry-over from other donors' samples.

The V gene is TRBV5-1, the J gene TRBJ2-7, with D hard to call. CDR1 and CDR2 (germline): SGHRS, YFSETQ. Trimming pared 1 base from V and 6 bases from J, leaving 11 bases between. The CDR3 totals 13 residues. The CDR3 spells CASSLPQLGEQYF. The CDR3 DNA reads TGCGCCAGCAGCTTGCCACAGTTGGGCGAGCAGTACTTC.

The gene calls are TRBV7-9 and TRBJ1-6; D is perhaps TRBD1 (6 bases). This CDR3 region has 14 residues. CDR1 SEHNR and CDR2 FQNEAQ come from the germline V gene (reference sequence). The V end was cut by 1 base, the J end by 10 bases, with 11 bases between. The CDR3 DNA sequence: TGTGCCAGCAGCTTAGATGGGGGGCTATCACCCCTCCACTTT. Encoded protein: CASSLDGGLSPLHF. Together with reference TRBV7-9 and TRBJ1-6, the CDR3 gives the full variable domain: DTGVSQNPRHKITKRGQNVTFRCDPISEHNRLYWYRQTLGQGPEFLTYFQNEAQLEKSRLLSDRFSAERPKGSFSTLEIQRTEQGDSAMYLCASSLDGGLSPLHFGNGTRLTVT.

CDR3 DNA: TGTGCCAGCAGCTTAGGTGGGACAGGGGGCACTGAAGCTTTCTTT. Translated, it gives CASSLGGTGGTEAFF. V gene TRBV5-4 combines with J gene TRBJ1-1; TRBD1 agrees at 11 bases. V shed 2 bases and J 4 bases; nucleotides not matched to a gene: 4. Germline V gene sequence: CDR1 SGHNT, CDR2 YYREEE (reference sequence). The CDR3 length is 15 residues.

In DNA, the CDR3 is TGTGCCGAAGGAGACTCTAATGAAAAACTGTTTTTT. Amino acids: CAEGDSNEKLFF. The chain links TRBV7-9 to TRBJ1-4; unclear D gene. The germline V gene encodes CDR1 SEHNR and CDR2 FQNEAQ (reference sequence). V was shortened by 11 bases and J by 3 bases, with 10 bases between the two germline ends. The CDR3 has 12 residues.

This clone came up once. The chain couples TRBV11-2 to TRBJ1-3; D call uncertain. The germline V gene encodes CDR1 SGHAT and CDR2 FQNNGV. Trimming removed 2 bases at V and 4 bases at J, with 6 bases between. CDR3 length: 13 residues. CDR3 protein: CASSLTLGNTIYF. The CDR3 bases are TGTGCCAGCAGCTTAACCCTCGGAAACACCATATATTTT.

This chain joins TRBV5-8 and TRBJ1-2; 8 bases line up with TRBD1. This CDR3 contains 14 residues. V shed 0 bases, J shed 8 bases, and the junction held 6 bases outside the gene matches. Germline V gene lookup returns CDR1 SGHTS and CDR2 YDEGEE. The CDR3 DNA reads as TGTGCCAGCAGCTTGGGGGACAGGCTGGGAGGCTACACCTTC. Translated: CASSLGDRLGGYTF.

This rearrangement joins TRBV5-4 to TRBJ2-1; D is possibly TRBD1 (6 bases). The germline gives CDR1 SGHNT, CDR2 YYREEE (reference sequence). CDR3 length: 13 amino acids. Trimming took 4 bases from V and 3 from J, leaving 8 bases between them. CDR3 sequence: CASSRTVYNEQFF. Here the CDR3 DNA reads TGTGCCAGCAGCCGGACAGTCTACAATGAGCAGTTCTTC.

The chain is built from TRBV10-3 and TRBJ2-5; D call uncertain. Germline-derived CDR1 and CDR2 are ENHRY and SYGVKD. This CDR3 is 11 amino acids long. V was pared by 10 bases and J by 2 bases, with 8 bases between. DNA for the CDR3: TGTGCCACCTCATTTCAAGAGACCCAGTACTTC. Translating gives CATSFQETQYF.

V and J are TRBV4-1 and TRBJ2-1; TRBD2 is a possible D gene (7 bases). CDR1 is MGHRA and CDR2 is YSYEKL in the germline V gene. CDR3 length equals 15 residues. The V end lost 4 bases, the J end lost 8 bases, and 18 bases lay between the germline ends. The CDR3 DNA follows: TGCGCCAGCAGCCCCGGGAAGGGGGAGGGGGATGAGCAGTTCTTC. Translated, it gives CASSPGKGEGDEQFF.

CDR3 bases: TGTGCCAGCAGCTTGGGCAGGGGCGATTTATGGGGCTACACCTTC. It translates to CASSLGRGDLWGYTF. V gene TRBV5-4 combines with J gene TRBJ1-2; tentatively, D is TRBD1 (6 bases). CDR3 length: 15 amino acids. The V end lost 0 bases, the J end lost 8 bases, and 17 bases lay between the germline ends. Per germline, CDR1 SGHNT and CDR2 YYREEE (reference sequence). Using reference TRBV5-4 and TRBJ1-2 for the parts outside the CDR3, the full variable domain is ETGVTQSPTHLIKTRGQQVTLRCSSQSGHNTVSWYQQALGQGPQFIFQYYREEENGRGNFPPRFSGLQFPNYSSELNVNALELDDSALYLCASSLGRGDLWGYTFGSGTRLTVV.

This rearrangement joins TRBV10-2 to TRBJ1-6, with TRBD1 as a possible D gene (5 bases). The CDR3 spans 15 residues. The V gene's germline CDR1 is WSHSY and CDR2 SAAADI. V was clipped by 7 bases and J by 8 bases, with 18 bases between them. CDR3 region: CASKDFQRGDSPLHF. CDR3 nucleotides: TGCGCCAGCAAGGACTTCCAACGGGGCGATTCACCCCTCCACTTT.

The genes are TRBV6-6 and TRBJ2-7; 12 nucleotides align to TRBD1. The CDR3 is made up of 15 amino acids. Germline-derived CDR1 and CDR2 are MNHNY and SVGAGI (reference sequence). V trimming: 7 bases; J trimming: 5 bases; junction bases outside the gene matches: 9. The CDR3 loop reads CASTLNRDRGHEQYF. CDR3 DNA: TGTGCCAGCACCTTAAACCGGGACAGGGGGCACGAGCAGTACTTC.

This clone was seen only a few times. This sequence joins TRBV6-6 and TRBJ2-7; TRBD1 is a possible D gene (5 bases). The length of the CDR3 is 14 residues. V lost 6 bases, J lost 2 bases, and 14 bases lay in between. Germline-derived CDR1 and CDR2 are MNHNY and SVGAGI (reference sequence). CDR3 residues: CASSHSRTPYEQYF. The DNA of the CDR3 is TGTGCCAGCAGCCACAGTCGGACACCCTACGAGCAGTACTTC.

The chain has TRBV28 and TRBJ1-2; D uncertain. V was trimmed by 1 base and J by 8 bases, leaving 11 bases between them. The CDR3 spans 13 residues. Germline CDR1 is MDHEN and CDR2 is SYDVKM. The CDR3 sequence is CASSLSGVQGYTF. For the CDR3, the DNA is TGTGCCAGCAGTTTATCCGGGGTTCAGGGCTACACCTTC.

The chain couples TRBV11-3 to TRBJ2-2, with D unresolved. The germline CDR1 and CDR2 sequences are SGHNT and YENEEA. The CDR3 has 15 residues. Deletions cut 1 base from V and 4 bases from J, with 10 bases between. CDR3 nucleotides: TGTGCCAGCAGCTTAGTTGGCCCCCCCACCGGGGAGCTGTTTTTT. Translation gives CASSLVGPPTGELFF.

The chain uses TRBV5-6 and TRBJ1-5, with TRBD1 matching 10 bases. This CDR3 is 16 amino acids long. The V and J ends lost 4 bases and 1 base, in that order; junction bases with no gene match: 5. The germline V gene has CDR1 SGHDT and CDR2 YYEEEE. The CDR3 here is CASSPDRGMSNQPQHF. Written as DNA, the CDR3 is TGTGCCAGCAGCCCGGACAGGGGGATGAGCAATCAGCCCCAGCATTTT.

This chain joins TRBV28 and TRBJ1-5; D is possibly TRBD1 (5 bases). CDR1 is MDHEN and CDR2 is SYDVKM in the germline V gene. V dropped 2 bases and J dropped 2 bases, with 7 bases sitting between them. The CDR3 loop spans 14 amino acids. For the CDR3, the DNA is TGTGCCAGCAGTTTAGTACAGGGCAATCAGCCCCAGCATTTT. Translation: CASSLVQGNQPQHF.

The chain carries TRBV2 and TRBJ2-3; D gene ambiguous. Germline V gene sequence: CDR1 SNHLY, CDR2 FYNNEI. The CDR3 extends over 12 amino acids. V shed 7 bases and J shed 10 bases, with 15 bases lying between them. The CDR3 region has the DNA TGTGCCAGCACTATAGACCAGGCCGCGCAGTATTTT. This sequence encodes CASTIDQAAQYF.

V is TRBV4-1 and J is TRBJ1-1, with D possibly being TRBD1 (6 bases). The CDR3 has 15 amino acids. The V gene's germline CDR1 is MGHRA and CDR2 YSYEKL. Trimming left V 2 bases short and J 4 bases short, with 14 bases between. This CDR3 is CASSQKGVQATEAFF. The CDR3, as DNA: TGCGCCAGCAGCCAAAAGGGGGTGCAGGCCACTGAAGCTTTCTTT.

This sequence joins TRBV7-8 and TRBJ1-1; possible D gene TRBD1, 6 bases. Germline CDR1 SGHVS, CDR2 FQNEAQ. V was shortened by 1 base and J by 5 bases, with 14 bases between the two germline ends. The length of the CDR3 is 15 residues. In DNA form, the CDR3 reads TGTGCCAGCAGCTTAGGCCCCAGGGGAAGGACTGAAGCTTTCTTT. Its protein product is CASSLGPRGRTEAFF.

The chain is built from TRBV5-1 and TRBJ2-5; TRBD2 might be the D (6 bases). Trimming removed 4 bases at V and 0 bases at J, with 19 bases between. The CDR3 consists of 17 residues. CDR1 SGHRS and CDR2 YFSETQ come from the germline V gene. The chain's CDR3 is CASSPGIAALYQETQYF. Here the CDR3 DNA reads TGCGCCAGCAGCCCTGGAATAGCGGCCTTGTACCAAGAGACCCAGTACTTC.